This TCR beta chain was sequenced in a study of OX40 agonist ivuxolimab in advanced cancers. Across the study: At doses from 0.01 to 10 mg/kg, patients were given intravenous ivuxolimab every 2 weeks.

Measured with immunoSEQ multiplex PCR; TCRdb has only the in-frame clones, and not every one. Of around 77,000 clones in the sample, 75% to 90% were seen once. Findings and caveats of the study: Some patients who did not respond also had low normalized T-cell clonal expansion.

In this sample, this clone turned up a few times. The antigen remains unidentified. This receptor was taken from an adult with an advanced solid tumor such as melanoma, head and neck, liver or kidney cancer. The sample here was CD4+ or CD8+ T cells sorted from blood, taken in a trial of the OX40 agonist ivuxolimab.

In nucleotides, the CDR3 is TGTGCCAGCAGTCCTGGTTTTGGGGGCTCAAGGGGCACCGGGGAGCTGTTTTTT. Translated, it gives CASSPGFGGSRGTGELFF. The V call is TRBV7-3, the J call TRBJ2-2, with D possibly TRBD1 on 6 matching bases. The V gene's germline CDR1 is SGHTA and CDR2 FQGTGA. This CDR3 spans 18 amino acids. The V gene lost 6 bases and the J gene lost 4 bases, with 24 bases spanning the gap.